This T cell receptor (beta chain) was sequenced during a study of T cells in Graves' hyperthyroidism and ophthalmopathy. RNA transcripts provided the source from which TCR beta CDR3 regions were amplified. TCR CDR3 regions were first amplified by RT-PCR with HTBI primers. TCRdb itself ran the multiplex PCR reads through MiXCR, one entry per CDR3 protein. Of some 370,000 distinct CDR3 sequences listed, around 15% are singletons. The CDR3 has 13 amino acids. Germline V gene lookup returns CDR1 SNHLY and CDR2 FYNNEI. Trimming cost V 6 bases and J 7 bases; bases outside gene matches: 4. The table lists this clonotype with a few counts.

The genes are TRBV2 and TRBJ2-2, with 8 bases that match TRBD2. The sample consisted of blood. The sequence was obtained from a man over 45 with Graves' ophthalmopathy. The CDR3: CASSRGGIGELFF. The DNA for the CDR3 is TGTGCCAGCAGCCGGGGGGGGATCGGGGAGCTGTTTTTT. The complete variable domain, with remaining parts taken from reference TRBV2 and TRBJ2-2, reads EPEVTQTPSHQVTQMGQEVILRCVPISNHLYFYWYRQILGQKVEFLVSFYNNEISEKSEIFDDQFSVERPDGSNFTLKIRSTKLEDSAMYFCASSRGGIGELFFGEGSRLTVL.